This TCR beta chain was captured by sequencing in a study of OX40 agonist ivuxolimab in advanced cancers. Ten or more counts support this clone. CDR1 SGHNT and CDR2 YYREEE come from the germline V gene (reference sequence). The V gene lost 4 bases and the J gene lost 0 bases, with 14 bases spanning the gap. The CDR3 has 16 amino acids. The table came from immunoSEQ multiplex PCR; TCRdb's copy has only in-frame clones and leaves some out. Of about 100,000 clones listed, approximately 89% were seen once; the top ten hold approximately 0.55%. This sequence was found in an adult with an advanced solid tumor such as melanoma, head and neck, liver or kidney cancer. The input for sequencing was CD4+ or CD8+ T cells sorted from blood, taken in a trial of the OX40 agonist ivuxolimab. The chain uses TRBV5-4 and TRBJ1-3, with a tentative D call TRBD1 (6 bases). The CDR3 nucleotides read TGTGCCAGCAGCAAGACAGGCCTCGTCTCTGGAAACACCATATATTTT. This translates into CASSKTGLVSGNTIYF.